This entry lists 27 T cell receptor beta chains sequenced from one sample in a study of OX40 agonist ivuxolimab in advanced cancers. The protocol used for the library was the immunoSEQ multiplex PCR assay. TCRdb re-hosts the immuneACCESS table, in-frame sequences only. Its copies lack some clones; in the studies checked, an unresolved V gene accounts for under half of them, and the cause for the rest is not known. The sample table contains under 20,000 clones; only one count was recorded for roughly 83% of them. The top ten constitute 13% of the sample. Here the sequenced sample was CD4+ or CD8+ T cells sorted from blood, taken in a trial of the OX40 agonist ivuxolimab. These receptors all come from an adult with an advanced solid tumor such as melanoma, head and neck, liver or kidney cancer.

The chain uses TRBV7-2 and TRBJ2-2; TRBD2 is a possible D gene (5 bases). The CDR3 contains 15 residues. V lost 4 bases and J 5 bases, leaving 14 bases between the germline ends. Germline CDR1 and CDR2: SGHTA and FQGNSA. DNA for the CDR3: TGTGCCAGCAGCTCACGGGGATCTGGGACCGGGGAGCTGTTTTTT. The encoded protein is CASSSRGSGTGELFF.

The CDR3 sequence: CASSWGTSGSYEQYF. CDR3 in DNA: TGCGCCAGCAGCTGGGGGACTAGCGGCTCCTACGAGCAGTACTTC. V usage is TRBV5-1 and J usage is TRBJ2-7; 11 bases are shared with TRBD2. The ends lost 3 bases at V and 0 bases at J; junction bases unmatched: 2. The length of the CDR3 is 15 residues. The V gene's germline CDR1 is SGHRS and CDR2 YFSETQ. Full variable domain (outside the CDR3, taken from reference TRBV5-1 and TRBJ2-7): KAGVTQTPRYLIKTRGQQVTLSCSPISGHRSVSWYQQTPGQGLQFLFEYFSETQRNKGNFPGRFSGRQFSNSRSEMNVSTLELGDSALYLCASSWGTSGSYEQYFGPGTRLTVT.

V gene TRBV6-4 combines with J gene TRBJ2-2, with TRBD2 matching over 9 bases. With 10 bases clipped from V and 4 bases from J, the junction kept 7 bases outside the gene matches. CDR1 and CDR2 from the germline V gene are MRHNA and SNTAGT. The CDR3 runs 14 residues. CDR3 in amino acids: CATRTSDGTGELFF. DNA for the CDR3: TGTGCCACGCGGACTAGCGATGGCACCGGGGAGCTGTTTTTT.

V usage is TRBV5-4 and J usage is TRBJ2-2; D tentatively fits TRBD1 or TRBD2 (5 bases each). The germline gives CDR1 SGHNT, CDR2 YYREEE (reference sequence). The length of the CDR3 is 14 residues. Trimming removed 5 bases at V and 7 bases at J, with 15 bases between. Here the CDR3 reads CASSFRGVDGELFF. As DNA, the CDR3 is TGTGCCAGCAGTTTTAGAGGGGTGGACGGGGAGCTGTTTTTT. The variable domain in full, with the rest retrieved from reference TRBV5-4 and TRBJ2-2, is ETGVTQSPTHLIKTRGQQVTLRCSSQSGHNTVSWYQQALGQGPQFIFQYYREEENGRGNFPPRFSGLQFPNYSSELNVNALELDDSALYLCASSFRGVDGELFFGEGSRLTVL.

The CDR3 bases are TGTGCCAGCAGTTTACTTGGAAAGCAGTTCTTC. It encodes CASSLLGKQFF. This rearrangement joins TRBV28 to TRBJ2-1; D is unresolved. Per germline, CDR1 MDHEN and CDR2 SYDVKM. Between the trimmed V and J ends, which lost 2 bases and 11 bases, there was a span of 7 bases. The CDR3 sequence is 11 residues long.

The rearrangement uses TRBV7-3 and TRBJ2-3, with 10 bases identical to TRBD2. The V and J ends lost 3 bases and 5 bases, in that order; junction bases with no gene match: 5. Per germline, CDR1 SGHTA and CDR2 FQGTGA. The length of the CDR3 is 15 residues. In DNA, the CDR3 is TGTGCCAGCAGCTTCAGCGGGAGGGTAGGAGATACGCAGTATTTT. Its translation: CASSFSGRVGDTQYF.

J is TRBJ1-2 and V is TRBV28, with D unresolved. CDR1 is MDHEN, CDR2 SYDVKM, per germline. This CDR3 has 13 amino acids. Deletions cut 7 bases from V and 1 base from J, with 10 bases between. In DNA form, the CDR3 reads TGTGCCAGCATTTCCCAGGATAACTATGGCTACACCTTC. It translates to CASISQDNYGYTF.

V is TRBV7-3 and J is TRBJ2-4; perhaps TRBD1 as D (6 bases). The germline V gene encodes CDR1 SGHTA and CDR2 FQGTGA. The V end was cut by 3 bases, the J end by 3 bases, with 12 bases between. This CDR3 has 15 amino acids. CDR3 amino acids: CASSFQTGGKNIQYF. CDR3 DNA sequence: TGTGCCAGCAGCTTCCAGACAGGAGGCAAAAACATTCAGTACTTC. Using reference TRBV7-3 and TRBJ2-4 for the parts outside the CDR3, the full variable domain is GAGVSQTPSNKVTEKGKYVELRCDPISGHTALYWYRQSLGQGPEFLIYFQGTGAADDSGLPNDRFFAVRPEGSVSTLKIQRTERGDSAVYLCASSFQTGGKNIQYFGAGTRLSVL.

V gene TRBV5-4 combines with J gene TRBJ1-3; 7 nucleotides line up with TRBD1. Germline trimming cut 0 bases from V and 0 bases from J; bases unmatched to any gene: 6. The germline V gene has CDR1 SGHNT and CDR2 YYREEE (reference sequence). The CDR3 is 17 amino acids. This CDR3 reads CASSLGGQILSGNTIYF. In DNA form, the CDR3 reads TGTGCCAGCAGCTTGGGGGGACAGATTCTCTCTGGAAACACCATATATTTT.

The chain recombines TRBV11-2 with TRBJ1-6; no reliable D call. Deletions cut 2 bases from V and 7 bases from J, with 6 bases between. CDR1 and CDR2 from the germline V gene are SGHAT and FQNNGV. The CDR3 contains 13 residues. The CDR3 DNA is TGTGCCAGCAGCTTATACGAAAATTCACCCCTCCACTTT. Its translation is CASSLYENSPLHF. The variable domain in full, completed from reference TRBV11-2 and TRBJ1-6, reads EAGVAQSPRYKIIEKRQSVAFWCNPISGHATLYWYQQILGQGPKLLIQFQNNGVVDDSQLPKDRFSAERLKGVDSTLKIQPAKLEDSAVYLCASSLYENSPLHFGNGTRLTVT.

The chain uses TRBV28 and TRBJ1-1; 11 positions match TRBD1. V dropped 6 bases and J dropped 1; count of bases not matched to a gene: 7. The germline V gene encodes CDR1 MDHEN and CDR2 SYDVKM. The length of the CDR3 is 16 residues. In DNA form, the CDR3 reads TGTGCCAGCAGAGGCGGACAGGGGGCCGAGAACACTGAAGCTTTCTTT. It is translated as CASRGGQGAENTEAFF.

This chain links TRBV28 with TRBJ1-5; D unresolved. V was shortened by 6 bases and J by 4 bases, with 16 bases between the two germline ends. Per germline, CDR1 MDHEN and CDR2 SYDVKM. The CDR3 length is 15 residues. Here the CDR3 reads CASSLRLGFNQPQHF. The CDR3 region has the DNA TGTGCCAGCAGCCTGCGTCTGGGCTTTAATCAGCCCCAGCATTTT.

This clone occurred a few times. The chain employs TRBV7-6 and TRBJ1-1; D is ambiguous. V was cut by 5 bases and J by 8 bases, with 18 bases left in between. CDR3 length equals 14 residues. Germline-derived CDR1 and CDR2 are SGHVS and FNYEAQ. CDR3 nucleotides: TGTGCCAGCAGCCCCACCACGCAAGCCAGAGAAGCTTTCTTT. It yields the protein CASSPTTQAREAFF.

The chain recombines TRBV28 with TRBJ2-7; D might be TRBD1 (7 bases). The CDR3 has 16 amino acids. Between the trimmed V and J ends, which lost 1 base and 3 bases, there was a span of 16 bases. The germline V gene encodes CDR1 MDHEN and CDR2 SYDVKM. The CDR3 protein is CASSLSRGTVDYEQYF. The CDR3 nucleotides are TGTGCCAGCAGTTTATCTCGCGGGACAGTGGACTACGAGCAGTACTTC.

This chain joins TRBV4-3 and TRBJ1-2; 9 nucleotides agree with TRBD1. V lost 1 base to trimming and J lost 4 bases; unmatched junction nucleotides: 16. CDR1 and CDR2 (germline): LGHNA, YSLEER. This CDR3 is built from 19 residues. The CDR3: CASSQATGQGTVVGYGYTF. CDR3 DNA sequence: TGCGCCAGCAGCCAAGCGACGGGACAGGGTACGGTAGTTGGCTATGGCTACACCTTC.

This clone was observed a handful of times. The CDR3 DNA reads as TGTGCCAGCAGCCCTTACAGGGGGCGAGGTGCTAATGAAAAACTGTTTTTT. It translates to CASSPYRGRGANEKLFF. The V and J genes are TRBV7-8 and TRBJ1-4, with TRBD1 identical over 9 bases. V shed 5 bases and J 3 bases; nucleotides not matched to a gene: 10. Germline CDR1 reads SGHVS; CDR2 reads FQNEAQ. The CDR3 sequence is 17 residues long.

The chain recombines TRBV5-1 with TRBJ1-4; D call uncertain. Trimming removed 4 bases at V and 7 bases at J, with 14 bases between. The CDR3 runs 14 residues. CDR1 is SGHRS and CDR2 is YFSETQ in the germline V gene. CDR3 nucleotides: TGCGCCAGCAGCCTCGGAGATAAGGCTGAAAAACTGTTTTTT. Translated, it gives CASSLGDKAEKLFF.

The V call is TRBV7-2, the J call TRBJ2-5; TRBD2 aligns across 10 bases. The CDR3 spans 15 residues. With 1 base clipped from V and 4 bases from J, the junction kept 3 bases outside the gene matches. Germline assignment: CDR1 SGHTA and CDR2 FQGNSA. CDR3 in amino acids: CASSLGLAGIETQYF. DNA of the CDR3: TGTGCCAGCAGCTTAGGACTAGCGGGTATAGAGACCCAGTACTTC.

V gene TRBV18 combines with J gene TRBJ2-1; D is ambiguous. Germline V gives CDR1 KGHSH, CDR2 LQKENI. This CDR3 spans 14 amino acids. Trimming removed 6 bases at V and 8 bases at J, with 17 bases between. The CDR3 loop reads CASSPQDPQYEQFF. Written as DNA, the CDR3 is TGTGCCAGCTCCCCCCAGGACCCACAATATGAGCAGTTCTTC. Full variable domain (remainder filled in from reference TRBV18 and TRBJ2-1): NAGVMQNPRHLVRRRGQEARLRCSPMKGHSHVYWYRQLPEEGLKFMVYLQKENIIDESGMPKERFSAEFPKEGPSILRIQQVVRGDSAAYFCASSPQDPQYEQFFGPGTRLTVL.

The rearrangement links TRBV28 to TRBJ1-5, with D perhaps TRBD1 (5 bases). This CDR3 region has 15 residues. Per the germline V gene, CDR1 is MDHEN and CDR2 is SYDVKM. Trimming took 11 bases from V and 0 from J, leaving 17 bases between them. CDR3 nucleotide sequence: TGTGCCGAGGGCGGGCAGGGTCTTAGCAATCAGCCCCAGCATTTT. It codes for CAEGGQGLSNQPQHF.

The chain links TRBV5-4 to TRBJ1-1; D is perhaps TRBD1 (5 bases). The germline V gene encodes CDR1 SGHNT and CDR2 YYREEE (reference sequence). This CDR3 has 13 residues. Deletions cut 1 base from V and 1 base from J, with 5 bases between. CDR3 sequence reads: CASSLRGNTEAFF. The CDR3 DNA sequence: TGTGCCAGCAGCTTGAGGGGGAACACTGAAGCTTTCTTT. The full variable domain, completed using reference TRBV5-4 and TRBJ1-1, is ETGVTQSPTHLIKTRGQQVTLRCSSQSGHNTVSWYQQALGQGPQFIFQYYREEENGRGNFPPRFSGLQFPNYSSELNVNALELDDSALYLCASSLRGNTEAFFGQGTRLTVV.

The genes are TRBV11-1 and TRBJ2-7; 8 nucleotides agree with TRBD1. CDR1 and CDR2 from the germline V gene are SGHAT and FQDESV (reference sequence). The CDR3 is made up of 16 amino acids. The V segment lost 6 bases and the J segment 4 bases; nucleotides outside the gene matches: 14. CDR3 nucleotide sequence: TGTGCCAGCAGTCGTCGAACAGGGGGATCTGGATACGAGCAGTACTTC. It codes for CASSRRTGGSGYEQYF.

The chain joins TRBV28 to TRBJ2-7, with 8 bases that match TRBD1. This CDR3 spans 15 amino acids. V lost 7 bases, J lost 6 bases, and 14 bases stayed unmatched. Germline lookup yields CDR1 MDHEN and CDR2 SYDVKM. In DNA, the CDR3 is TGTGCCAGCACGAGATCCGGGACAGGCGCGACCGAGCAGTACTTC. Translating it yields CASTRSGTGATEQYF. Filled out from reference TRBV28 and TRBJ2-7, the complete variable domain reads DVKVTQSSRYLVKRTGEKVFLECVQDMDHENMFWYRQDPGLGLRLIYFSYDVKMKEKGDIPEGYSVSREKKERFSLILESASTNQTSMYLCASTRSGTGATEQYFGPGTRLTVT.

The CDR3 sequence: CASSLGGLAGVEQFF. The CDR3 DNA sequence: TGTGCCAGCAGTTTGGGGGGACTAGCGGGAGTTGAGCAGTTCTTC. The rearrangement uses TRBV6-5 and TRBJ2-1; 14 bases align to TRBD2. The CDR3 runs to 15 residues. Germline loops: CDR1 MNHEY, CDR2 SVGAGI. J was trimmed by 9 bases and V by 4 bases; bases with no gene match: 5.

This chain links TRBV7-6 with TRBJ1-3, with a possible D match to TRBD1 (5 bases). This CDR3 is built from 15 residues. CDR1 and CDR2 (germline): SGHVS, FNYEAQ. V was shortened by 5 bases and J by 0 bases, with 11 bases between the two germline ends. The CDR3: CASSPGGTSGNTIYF. The CDR3 nucleotides read TGTGCCAGCAGCCCCGGTGGGACCTCTGGAAACACCATATATTTT.

This clone appeared a single time. This chain joins TRBV6-1 and TRBJ2-2; tentative D call: TRBD1 (6 bases). This CDR3 is built from 15 residues. Germline V gives CDR1 MNHNS, CDR2 SASEGT. Between the trimmed V and J ends, which lost 4 bases and 2 bases, there was a span of 11 bases. The CDR3, as DNA: TGTGCCAGCAGTGGAAAAGGGACAAACACCGGGGAGCTGTTTTTT. Encoded protein: CASSGKGTNTGELFF.

The J gene is TRBJ2-7, the V gene TRBV28; D unclear. Germline CDR1 reads MDHEN; CDR2 reads SYDVKM. V dropped 1 base and J dropped 0 bases, with 13 bases sitting between them. The CDR3 spans 16 residues. The chain's CDR3 is CASSLYSALNSYEQYF. CDR3 bases: TGTGCCAGCAGTTTATATTCGGCACTTAACTCCTACGAGCAGTACTTC.